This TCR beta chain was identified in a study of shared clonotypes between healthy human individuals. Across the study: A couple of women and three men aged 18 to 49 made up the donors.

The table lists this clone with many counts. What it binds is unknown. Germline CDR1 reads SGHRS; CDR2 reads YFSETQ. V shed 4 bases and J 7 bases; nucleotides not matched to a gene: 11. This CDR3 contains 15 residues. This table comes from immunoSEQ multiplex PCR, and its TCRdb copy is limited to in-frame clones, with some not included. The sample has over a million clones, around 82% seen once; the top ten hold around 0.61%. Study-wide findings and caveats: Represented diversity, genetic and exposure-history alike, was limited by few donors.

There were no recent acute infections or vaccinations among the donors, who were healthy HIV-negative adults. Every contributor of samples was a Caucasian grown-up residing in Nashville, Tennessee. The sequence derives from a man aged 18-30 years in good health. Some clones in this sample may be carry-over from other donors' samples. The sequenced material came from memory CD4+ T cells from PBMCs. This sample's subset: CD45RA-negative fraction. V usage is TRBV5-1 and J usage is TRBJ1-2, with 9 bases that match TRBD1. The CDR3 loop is CASSRDTGGVGGYTF. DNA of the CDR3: TGCGCCAGCAGCAGAGATACAGGGGGCGTAGGTGGCTACACCTTC.